This T cell receptor (beta chain) is drawn from a study of blood T cell repertoires in COVID-19 (dated by TCRdb to about 2020). General notes on the study: Samples covering the acute and convalescent phases of COVID-19 were provided by collaborators in the United States, Italy and Spain. The prospective study material was composed of cDNA or gDNA derived from T cells, B-cell-depleted T cells, or PBMCs. Deeply sampled blood TCRbeta repertoires from subjects exposed to, actively infected with, or recovered from COVID-19 were included in the dataset. The repertoires were released in a freely available public database meant as a resource for research on the immune response to SARS-CoV-2. Samples were obtained from the ongoing ImmuneRACE study (first 160 participants) and from 1,000 to 1,500 subjects provided by 6 global collaborators. The sample metadata nearly always contained a de-identified subject ID, COVID-19 status, age in years and sex. Where available, HLA class I and class II types were obtained from metadata supplied by the sample provider rather than from assay-based typing. Summary of the overall study and its limitations: Clinical and demographic metadata were provided uncurated, with the amount varying by source and participant.

CDR1 and CDR2 are drawn from the germline V gene: SGHTA, FQGNSA. V is reduced by 0 bases and J by 7 bases, leaving a spacing of 10 bases between them. The CDR3, from cysteine to phenylalanine, totals 14 residues. Only the CDR3 region is kept as DNA, spanning 42 bases read in frame from base 1. This clone showed up just once. Its antigen has not been determined. The sample holds no much larger clone one base away, and base qualities are not on file. Collaborating institutions collected whole blood in K2EDTA tubes following their own protocols. For TCRbeta analysis, collaborators shipped samples in one of three forms: frozen whole blood, isolated PBMCs, or DNA extracted from either of those sample types. TCRbeta CDR3 regions were amplified from genomic DNA using the immunoSEQ Assay, a bias-controlled multiplex PCR. In the authors' own workflow: Nucleated cell counts per sample were estimated from amplification of reference gene primers within the assay. Sequence reads were collapsed and filtered to measure the absolute abundance of every unique TCRbeta CDR3 rearrangement. For each sample, productive Simpson clonality was calculated as the square root of Simpson's diversity index over productive rearrangements. Here the immuneACCESS table is served through TCRdb, limited to in-frame sequences with V and J called. Missing clones are a known gap in these copies; in checked studies unresolved V genes cover under half, and the rest lacks a known reason. The V and J calls and clone size come from that table; D and trimming were worked out from the DNA. Within this sample are approximately 290,000 clones, with 87% of them counted one time only. The ten largest clones capture approximately 2.4% of the sample.

Material: peripheral blood. This clonotype was sampled from a man in his late teens or twenties with active or convalescent COVID-19. The chain is made from TRBV7-2 and TRBJ1-5; a weak D assignment points to TRBD1 (5 bases agree). The bases read TGTGCCAGCAGCTTAGCGCCCAGGGCCCAGCCCCAGCATTTT. It translates to CASSLAPRAQPQHF.